This is a list of T cell receptor beta chains from one sample in a study of PD-L1 blockade in urothelial cancer. The table came from immunoSEQ multiplex PCR; TCRdb's copy has only in-frame clones and leaves some out. The table shows over 65,000 clones, with around 80% occurring only once. The material sequenced was PBMCs, taken around atezolizumab (anti-PD-L1) treatment. Receptors originate from a man between 65 and 85 years old with urothelial cancer. Both conserved end residues are part of each CDR3. The D gene is left open where the match is weak. The listing skips clone size in some rows; elsewhere it reads once, few, many or a size class.

d_call: TRBD1; clone_size: .; v_call: TRBV28; j_call: TRBJ1-1; cdr3_nt: TGTGCCAGCAGTTCTCCGTCCGAGGGGGCAATTGAAGCTTTCTTT; cdr3_aa: CASSSPSEGAIEAFF
d_call: TRBD1; clone_size: few; v_call: TRBV2; j_call: TRBJ2-4; cdr3_nt: TGTGCCAGCATGGCGGACAGGGGGAATGACATTCAGTACTTC; cdr3_aa: CASMADRGNDIQYF
d_call: TRBD1; clone_size: .; v_call: TRBV7-2; j_call: TRBJ2-3; cdr3_nt: TGTGCCAGCAGCTTAGCCGGGACAGACACAGATACGCAGTATTTT; cdr3_aa: CASSLAGTDTDTQYF
d_call: .; clone_size: .; v_call: TRBV6-1; j_call: TRBJ2-2; cdr3_nt: TGTGCCAGCAGTGAGACTACTACCGGGGAGCTGTTTTTT; cdr3_aa: CASSETTTGELFF
d_call: TRBD1; clone_size: .; v_call: TRBV27; j_call: TRBJ2-7; cdr3_nt: TGTGCCAGCAGGAGGACAGGTAGTCCCTACGAGCAGTACTTC; cdr3_aa: CASRRTGSPYEQYF
d_call: TRBD2; clone_size: .; v_call: TRBV13; j_call: TRBJ2-1; cdr3_nt: TGTGCCAGCAGCCCGGGACTAGCGGGGAGAAGTAGGTACAATGAGCAGTTCTTC; cdr3_aa: CASSPGLAGRSRYNEQFF
d_call: .; clone_size: .; v_call: TRBV5-1; j_call: TRBJ2-2; cdr3_nt: TGCGCCAGCAGCTTGTCCGCGGGCGGAGCGAACACCGGGGAGCTGTTTTTT; cdr3_aa: CASSLSAGGANTGELFF
d_call: .; clone_size: .; v_call: TRBV27; j_call: TRBJ2-7; cdr3_nt: TGTGCCAGCAGTTTATCTACAGGGCCCTCCTACGAGCAGTACTTC; cdr3_aa: CASSLSTGPSYEQYF
d_call: TRBD1; clone_size: .; v_call: TRBV10-3; j_call: TRBJ2-3; cdr3_nt: TGTGCCATCAGTAAGGGACAGTTGATCACAGATACGCAGTATTTT; cdr3_aa: CAISKGQLITDTQYF
d_call: .; clone_size: .; v_call: TRBV9; j_call: TRBJ2-7; cdr3_nt: TGTGCCAGCAGCGTAGGGATAGGGGAGGCCGAGCAGTACTTC; cdr3_aa: CASSVGIGEAEQYF
d_call: .; clone_size: .; v_call: TRBV7-8; j_call: TRBJ2-3; cdr3_nt: TGTGCCAGCAGCTTAGGGGCAGGGATGGGCACAGATACGCAGTATTTT; cdr3_aa: CASSLGAGMGTDTQYF
d_call: TRBD2; clone_size: .; v_call: TRBV19; j_call: TRBJ2-1; cdr3_nt: TGTGCCAGTAGTATAGCGCCTGGCGGGAGCTACAATGAGCAGTTCTTC; cdr3_aa: CASSIAPGGSYNEQFF
d_call: .; clone_size: once; v_call: TRBV27; j_call: TRBJ1-5; cdr3_nt: TGTGCCAGCAGTTTTTCGACGGACTTCGCGCCCCAGCATTTT; cdr3_aa: CASSFSTDFAPQHF
d_call: .; clone_size: .; v_call: TRBV2; j_call: TRBJ2-4; cdr3_nt: TGTGCCAGCAGTTGGGAGAGTCGGGGGATTAAAAACATTCAGTACTTC; cdr3_aa: CASSWESRGIKNIQYF
d_call: TRBD2; clone_size: few; v_call: TRBV15; j_call: TRBJ2-1; cdr3_nt: TGTGCCACCAGCAGAGATACTCTGGGCGGGAGCTACAATGAGCAGTTCTTC; cdr3_aa: CATSRDTLGGSYNEQFF
d_call: .; clone_size: .; v_call: TRBV6-4; j_call: TRBJ2-1; cdr3_nt: TGTGCCAGCAGTCCAGGGATGAGCTCCTACAATGAGCAGTTCTTC; cdr3_aa: CASSPGMSSYNEQFF
d_call: .; clone_size: .; v_call: TRBV12-5; j_call: TRBJ2-1; cdr3_nt: TGTGCTAGTGCCTTGTTTAGCTCCTACAATGAGCAGTTCTTC; cdr3_aa: CASALFSSYNEQFF
d_call: .; clone_size: .; v_call: TRBV11-2; j_call: TRBJ2-7; cdr3_nt: TGTGCCAGCAGATACGCACGGGAGAGGGCCTACGAGCAGTACTTC; cdr3_aa: CASRYARERAYEQYF
d_call: .; clone_size: .; v_call: TRBV6-5; j_call: TRBJ1-1; cdr3_nt: TGTGCCAGCAGTTACTCGTTCAGTGGCACTGAAGCTTTCTTT; cdr3_aa: CASSYSFSGTEAFF
d_call: TRBD1; clone_size: few; v_call: TRBV27; j_call: TRBJ2-7; cdr3_nt: TGTGCCAGCAGTCCGCACAGGGGGCCCTACGAGCAGTACTTC; cdr3_aa: CASSPHRGPYEQYF
d_call: TRBD1; clone_size: .; v_call: TRBV5-1; j_call: TRBJ2-7; cdr3_nt: TGCGCCAGCAGCTTGGGGCAGGGGGCCCACGAGCAGTACTTC; cdr3_aa: CASSLGQGAHEQYF
d_call: .; clone_size: .; v_call: TRBV10-2; j_call: TRBJ2-1; cdr3_nt: TGCGCCAGCAGCGAATCCCGGGGTAAGCAGTTCTTC; cdr3_aa: CASSESRGKQFF
d_call: TRBD2; clone_size: .; v_call: TRBV2; j_call: TRBJ2-3; cdr3_nt: TGTGCCAGCACAGGGATGGGCGGGAGCCGTGATACGCAGTATTTT; cdr3_aa: CASTGMGGSRDTQYF
d_call: TRBD2; clone_size: .; v_call: TRBV9; j_call: TRBJ2-7; cdr3_nt: TGTGCCAGCAGCCCGGGACTAGCGGGAGGCGGCTACGAGCAGTACTTC; cdr3_aa: CASSPGLAGGGYEQYF
d_call: TRBD2; clone_size: few; v_call: TRBV5-1; j_call: TRBJ2-7; cdr3_nt: TGCGCCAGCAGCTTGGCCACTAGCGGGAGGGCCAGGGGCGAGCAGTACTTC; cdr3_aa: CASSLATSGRARGEQYF
d_call: .; clone_size: .; v_call: TRBV21-1; j_call: TRBJ2-3; cdr3_nt: TGTGCCAGCAGCAGGGTTAGCGGGAGGTGGGGGGTCACAGATACGCAGTATTTT; cdr3_aa: CASSRVSGRWGVTDTQYF
d_call: .; clone_size: once; v_call: TRBV19; j_call: TRBJ2-2; cdr3_nt: TGTGCCAGTACCACGCTAGCGTTTCCGAACACCGGGGAGCTGTTTTTT; cdr3_aa: CASTTLAFPNTGELFF
d_call: TRBD1; clone_size: .; v_call: TRBV9; j_call: TRBJ1-4; cdr3_nt: TGTGCCAGCAGCGTGCAAGGACAGGGTTTTGAAAAACTGTTTTTT; cdr3_aa: CASSVQGQGFEKLFF
d_call: TRBD2; clone_size: .; v_call: TRBV29-1; j_call: TRBJ2-5; cdr3_nt: TGCAGCGTTGTATACCCCATAGCGGGGCAAGAGACCCAGTACTTC; cdr3_aa: CSVVYPIAGQETQYF
d_call: TRBD1; clone_size: few; v_call: TRBV6-5; j_call: TRBJ1-2; cdr3_nt: TGTGCCAGCAGTCACGACAGGGACGGCTATGGCTACACCTTC; cdr3_aa: CASSHDRDGYGYTF
d_call: .; clone_size: .; v_call: TRBV28; j_call: TRBJ1-4; cdr3_nt: TGTGCCAGCAGGCCCGCTAAGGAAAAACTGTTTTTT; cdr3_aa: CASRPAKEKLFF
d_call: TRBD2; clone_size: .; v_call: TRBV4-2; j_call: TRBJ2-1; cdr3_nt: TGTGCCAGCAGCCCCGGACTAGCGTACAATGAGCAGTTCTTC; cdr3_aa: CASSPGLAYNEQFF
d_call: TRBD1; clone_size: once; v_call: TRBV7-9; j_call: TRBJ2-1; cdr3_nt: TGTGCCAGCAGCTTAGCGGGACAGTCATCGGGTGAGCAGTTCTTC; cdr3_aa: CASSLAGQSSGEQFF
d_call: .; clone_size: few; v_call: TRBV6-1; j_call: TRBJ1-2; cdr3_nt: TGTGCCAGCAGCTACGCCCGGGGGATGCAGGGCTACACCTTC; cdr3_aa: CASSYARGMQGYTF
d_call: TRBD2; clone_size: .; v_call: TRBV5-1; j_call: TRBJ2-5; cdr3_nt: TGCGCCAGCAGCTTTAATAGCGGGAAAGAGACCCAGTACTTC; cdr3_aa: CASSFNSGKETQYF
d_call: TRBD2; clone_size: .; v_call: TRBV5-1; j_call: TRBJ2-3; cdr3_nt: TGCGCCAGCAGCTTGGTAGGAGCGGGAGTCACAGATACGCAGTATTTT; cdr3_aa: CASSLVGAGVTDTQYF
d_call: TRBD1; clone_size: .; v_call: TRBV29-1; j_call: TRBJ1-5; cdr3_nt: TGCAGCGTTCGGACAGGGTGGAACCAGCCCCAGCATTTT; cdr3_aa: CSVRTGWNQPQHF
d_call: .; clone_size: .; v_call: TRBV29-1; j_call: TRBJ2-7; cdr3_nt: TGCAGCGTTCTCAGGGCTACTTCCTACGAGCAGTACTTC; cdr3_aa: CSVLRATSYEQYF
d_call: .; clone_size: .; v_call: TRBV29-1; j_call: TRBJ2-7; cdr3_nt: TGCAGCGCCGGCCGGGACAAAGGTGTGAAGGAGCAGTACTTC; cdr3_aa: CSAGRDKGVKEQYF
d_call: TRBD1; clone_size: .; v_call: TRBV29-1; j_call: TRBJ1-1; cdr3_nt: TGCAGCGTTCATGGACAGGGGGCCACTGAAGCTTTCTTT; cdr3_aa: CSVHGQGATEAFF
d_call: TRBD1; clone_size: .; v_call: TRBV28; j_call: TRBJ1-2; cdr3_nt: TGTGCCAGCCGTTTATCGACAGGGACTAACTATGGCTACACCTTC; cdr3_aa: CASRLSTGTNYGYTF
d_call: .; clone_size: few; v_call: TRBV7-3; j_call: TRBJ1-1; cdr3_nt: TGTGCCAGCAGCCCGGGAGAAGGAAGGGGAGCTGAAGCTTTCTTT; cdr3_aa: CASSPGEGRGAEAFF
d_call: .; clone_size: .; v_call: TRBV28; j_call: TRBJ1-1; cdr3_nt: TGTGCCAGCAGTTTCAATGAGGCGATCAGGGCGGAAGCTTTCTTT; cdr3_aa: CASSFNEAIRAEAFF
d_call: TRBD2; clone_size: few; v_call: TRBV5-1; j_call: TRBJ2-1; cdr3_nt: TGCGCCAGCAGCTTGGGAGCGGGAGCCAACAATGAGCAGTTCTTC; cdr3_aa: CASSLGAGANNEQFF
d_call: TRBD1; clone_size: .; v_call: TRBV5-4; j_call: TRBJ1-4; cdr3_nt: TGTGCCAGCAGCCGACAGGGACCAGACGAAAAACTGTTTTTT; cdr3_aa: CASSRQGPDEKLFF
d_call: TRBD1; clone_size: .; v_call: TRBV7-3; j_call: TRBJ2-5; cdr3_nt: TGTGCCAGCAGCCTCCACCCTCCAGGGGGAACCCCCCCAGAGACCCAGTACTTC; cdr3_aa: CASSLHPPGGTPPETQYF
d_call: .; clone_size: .; v_call: TRBV7-9; j_call: TRBJ1-1; cdr3_nt: TGTGCCAGCAGCCTGAGCTCGGTGAACACTGAAGCTTTCTTT; cdr3_aa: CASSLSSVNTEAFF
d_call: .; clone_size: .; v_call: TRBV19; j_call: TRBJ2-1; cdr3_nt: TGTGCCAGTAGTAGAATCTTAGCTAGAAGTAGGCACAATGAGCAGTTCTTC; cdr3_aa: CASSRILARSRHNEQFF
d_call: .; clone_size: .; v_call: TRBV6-5; j_call: TRBJ1-3; cdr3_nt: TGTGCCAGCAGTTCCCAGGGGAACTCTGGAAACACCATATATTTT; cdr3_aa: CASSSQGNSGNTIYF